This TCR beta chain stems from a study of tumor-infiltrating lymphocytes in localized non-small cell lung cancer. Study summary: Patients included smokers and never-smokers with various histologies, some sampled after neoadjuvant chemotherapy. From each patient, both tumor and uninvolved lung, non-adjacent to tumor, were sampled.

Comments on this clone: Its antigen is unknown.

Here immunoSEQ multiplex PCR was the method, and the copy in TCRdb shows in-frame clones only, minus some. In the table there are around 7,200 clones, 71% of which are singletons. CDR1 and CDR2 from the germline V gene are SEHNR and FQNEAQ (reference sequence). The CDR3 is 13 residues long. V lost 1 base to trimming and J lost 7 bases, with 9 bases between them. Study-level results: Available tissue quantity limited TCR sequencing to a patient subset. Recurrence-free survival showed no association with tumor T-cell fraction.

This chain links TRBV7-9 with TRBJ2-3, with D perhaps matching TRBD1 (6 bases). Sample: lung tumor tissue. The source of this sequence is a human donor with non-small cell lung cancer. CDR3 nucleotides: TGTGCCAGCAGCTTAGAACAGGGTAATACGCAGTATTTT. Translating gives CASSLEQGNTQYF.